The sequence of this T cell receptor beta chain was determined in a study of Graves' ophthalmopathy and Graves' hyperthyroidism. Study-level information: Stable hyperthyroidism meant no progression to ophthalmopathy within 18 months of follow-up. Findings and caveats of the study: With a specificity of 72.22% and a sensitivity of 60% to 71%, the model predicted ophthalmopathy progression.

Researchers took RNA transcripts and amplified TCR beta CDR3 regions from them. Amplification began with first-round RT-PCR using HTBI primers, then second-round multiplex PCR was performed. TCRdb reprocessed the multiplex PCR reads via MiXCR and lists one record per CDR3 protein. Of around 1.1 million distinct CDR3 sequences listed, 35% to 45% are singletons. Other autoimmune diseases, uncontrolled infections, pregnancy or lactation excluded patients from enrollment. Points on this clonotype: The antigen is not known.

The sequence was obtained from an adult man with Graves' hyperthyroidism. The material sequenced was peripheral blood or thyroid tissue (not recorded which).

As DNA, the CDR3 is TGCAGCGTTGGCCAAAAACCAGTCGGGACAGGGGGCGCGGAAGCTTTCTTT. As protein: CSVGQKPVGTGGAEAFF. The rearrangement uses TRBV29-1 and TRBJ1-1, with 12 positions matching TRBD1. Trimming removed 4 bases from V and 8 bases from J; junction bases left unmatched: 17. The CDR3 contains 17 residues. Germline CDR1 reads SQVTM; CDR2 reads ANQGSEA.